These 24 T cell receptor beta chains were sequenced from one sample in a study of siplizumab effects on memory and regulatory T cells. Profiled with immunoSEQ multiplex PCR; TCRdb holds only in-frame clones, not every one. The data show 90,000 to 120,000 clones, 92% seen once. The sample comprised Tregs sorted from blood. The receptors come from a human donor in good health.

Of note for this clone: One end of the junction does not line up with germline, which may come from a read error. V is TRBV7-7 and J is TRBJ2-7; 11 bases are shared with TRBD2. CDR3 length: 15 residues. From germline, CDR1 is SSHAT and CDR2 FNYEAQ (reference sequence). The CDR3 nucleotides are TGTGCTAGCATCCTTATACTAGCGGGAGTCTACGAGCAGTACTTC. This codes for CASILILAGVYEQYF. The entire variable domain, with the rest obtained from reference TRBV7-7 and TRBJ2-7, is as follows: GAGVSQSPRYKVTKRGQDVTLRCDPISSHATLYWYQQALGQGPEFLTYFNYEAQPDKSGLPSDRFSAERPEGSISTLTIQRTEQRDSAMYRCASILILAGVYEQYFGPGTRLTVT.

This sequence joins TRBV28 and TRBJ1-1, with unresolved D. Germline CDR1 MDHEN, CDR2 SYDVKM. The CDR3 runs 13 residues. Trimming pared 7 bases from V and 1 base from J, leaving 10 bases between. CDR3 protein: CASTTLPNTEAFF. The CDR3 bases are TGTGCCAGCACAACCTTACCGAACACTGAAGCTTTCTTT.

The chain has TRBV19 and TRBJ2-3; D unclear. The V end was cut by 1 base, the J end by 6 bases, with 8 bases between. CDR3 length: 13 residues. Germline V lookup: CDR1 LNHDA, CDR2 SQIVND (reference sequence). The CDR3 DNA reads TGTGCCAGTAGTATAGCCCTAGGGGATACGCAGTATTTT. Translated, it gives CASSIALGDTQYF. The full variable domain, rest sourced from reference TRBV19 and TRBJ2-3, is DGGITQSPKYLFRKEGQNVTLSCEQNLNHDAMYWYRQDPGQGLRLIYYSQIVNDFQKGDIAEGYSVSREKKESFPLTVTSAQKNPTAFYLCASSIALGDTQYFGPGTRLTVL.

The chain uses TRBV5-4 and TRBJ2-3; D perhaps matches TRBD1 (6 bases). The ends were cut back, 0 bases at V and 6 bases at J, with 11 bases in the middle. This CDR3 contains 14 residues. CDR1 is SGHNT and CDR2 is YYREEE in the germline V gene (reference sequence). The CDR3 spells CASSLDRVSDTQYF. CDR3 nucleotides: TGTGCCAGCAGCTTGGACAGGGTTTCGGATACGCAGTATTTT.

This rearrangement joins TRBV29-1 to TRBJ1-3, with TRBD1 matching 9 bases. This CDR3 contains 14 residues. V was pared by 4 bases and J by 2 bases, with 3 bases of the junction left unmatched. Germline values: CDR1 SQVTM, CDR2 ANQGSEA. The CDR3 loop is CSVVTGGAGNTIYF. Written as DNA, the CDR3 is TGCAGCGTTGTAACAGGGGGCGCTGGAAACACCATATATTTT.

The chain carries TRBV28 and TRBJ1-5; 9 bases line up with TRBD1. V dropped 2 bases and J dropped 0; count of bases not matched to a gene: 2. The CDR3 is 16 residues long. Germline V gene data show CDR1 as MDHEN and CDR2 as SYDVKM. CDR3 protein: CASSLGTGNSNQPQHF. The CDR3 DNA reads TGTGCCAGCAGTTTAGGGACAGGGAATAGCAATCAGCCCCAGCATTTT.

This chain connects TRBV7-9 to TRBJ1-1; TRBD1 aligns across 9 bases. Germline lookup yields CDR1 SEHNR and CDR2 FQNEAQ (reference sequence). This CDR3 contains 15 residues. The junction had 5 bases not matched to a gene; V was cut back by 6 bases and J by 0 bases. CDR3 sequence (DNA): TGTGCCAGCAGACTTGGACAGGGGATGAACACTGAAGCTTTCTTT. This codes for CASRLGQGMNTEAFF.

CDR3 nucleotide sequence: TGTGCCAGCAGGCCCGGGACTAGCGGGATGTATACGCAGTATTTT. Translated, it gives CASRPGTSGMYTQYF. The chain combines TRBV27 with TRBJ2-3; 13 nucleotides line up with TRBD2. The length of the CDR3 is 15 residues. V dropped 6 bases and J dropped 7; count of bases not matched to a gene: 7. Per the germline V gene, CDR1 is MNHEY and CDR2 is SMNVEV (reference sequence).

This chain connects TRBV7-6 to TRBJ2-7; 12 bases agree with TRBD1. The germline CDR1 and CDR2 sequences are SGHVS and FNYEAQ. The V segment lost 5 bases and the J segment 0 bases; nucleotides outside the gene matches: 5. This CDR3 region has 16 residues. CDR3 amino acids: CASSPGQGASSYEQYF. CDR3 in DNA: TGTGCCAGCAGCCCGGGACAGGGGGCTAGCTCCTACGAGCAGTACTTC.

V is TRBV19 and J is TRBJ2-2, with 7 nucleotides matching TRBD2. This CDR3 has 14 residues. After removal of 7 bases from V and 5 bases from J, the junction contained 7 bases not matched to a gene. CDR1 is LNHDA and CDR2 is SQIVND in the germline V gene (reference sequence). The CDR3 is CASMAGDWTGELFF. CDR3 DNA: TGTGCCAGTATGGCGGGAGATTGGACCGGGGAGCTGTTTTTT.

V is TRBV27 and J is TRBJ2-6, with D unresolved. This CDR3 is 17 amino acids long. In germline, CDR1 is MNHEY, CDR2 SMNVEV (reference sequence). V dropped 8 bases and J dropped 3 bases, with 20 bases sitting between them. The CDR3 loop reads CASGRRYGIGGANVLTF. The CDR3 DNA reads as TGTGCCAGCGGACGCAGGTATGGTATAGGTGGGGCCAACGTCCTGACTTTC.

The chain is built from TRBV2 and TRBJ2-2, with TRBD1 as a possible D gene (6 bases). CDR1 is SNHLY, CDR2 FYNNEI, per germline. The CDR3 totals 14 residues. V shed 4 bases and J shed 4 bases, with 10 bases lying between them. Written as DNA, the CDR3 is TGTGCCAGCAGTGTACAGGGTCGCACCGGGGAGCTGTTTTTT. Its protein is CASSVQGRTGELFF.

This chain connects TRBV29-1 to TRBJ1-5, with unresolved D. Germline CDR1 and CDR2: SQVTM and ANQGSEA. The CDR3 covers 14 residues. Trimming took off 6 bases at V and 2 bases at J, with 14 bases between the two ends. This CDR3 is CSVTSLGGNQPQHF. DNA of the CDR3: TGCAGCGTGACCTCGCTTGGAGGCAATCAGCCCCAGCATTTT.

This clone was seen more than once but under ten times. This chain links TRBV5-1 with TRBJ1-2; tentative D call: TRBD1 (6 bases). Germline V CDR1 and CDR2: SGHRS, YFSETQ. Trimming cost V 2 bases and J 7 bases, with 18 bases left between them. The CDR3 runs to 15 residues. The CDR3 reads CASSLGQPSSFGYTF. For the CDR3, the DNA is TGCGCCAGCAGCTTAGGACAGCCTTCTTCCTTTGGCTACACCTTC.

The chain combines TRBV5-1 with TRBJ2-5; 7 bases align to TRBD1. With 3 bases clipped from V and 5 bases from J, the junction kept 13 bases outside the gene matches. CDR1 and CDR2 from the germline V gene are SGHRS and YFSETQ. This CDR3 spans 16 amino acids. The CDR3 DNA sequence: TGCGCCAGCAGCTACTACCCGACAGGGATCGGGGAGACCCAGTACTTC. This codes for CASSYYPTGIGETQYF.

This clone was recorded once. The chain carries TRBV9 and TRBJ1-5; 9 bases map to TRBD1. V shed 3 bases and J 2 bases; nucleotides not matched to a gene: 3. The V gene's germline CDR1 is SGDLS and CDR2 YYNGEE. This CDR3 has 15 amino acids. Here the CDR3 reads CASSATGGGNQPQHF. CDR3 nucleotide sequence: TGTGCCAGCAGCGCCACAGGGGGCGGCAATCAGCCCCAGCATTTT.

By share of the sample, this clone is medium-sized. The genes are TRBV28 and TRBJ1-4, with TRBD1 matching over 10 bases. V lost 10 bases to trimming and J lost 7 bases; unmatched junction nucleotides: 9. CDR1 MDHEN and CDR2 SYDVKM come from the germline V gene. The CDR3 runs 14 residues. DNA of the CDR3: TGTGCCACTTGGGGGACAGGGGATTTTGAAAAACTGTTTTTT. Its protein product is CATWGTGDFEKLFF.

Regarding this clone: This is likely a read error, given that the CDR3 carries no conserved phenylalanine or tryptophan at its end. The chain uses TRBV4-1 and TRBJ2-7; D might be TRBD2 (5 bases). V lost 4 bases to trimming and J lost 2 bases, with 12 bases between them. The CDR3 is 14 amino acids. Germline V CDR1 and CDR2: MGHRA, YSYEKL. The CDR3 coding sequence is TGCGCCAGCAGCCCACGGGGTCGGGCCTACGAGCAGTACCTC. This translates into CASSPRGRAYEQYL.

V is TRBV7-9 and J is TRBJ1-3; D call uncertain. Germline CDR1 reads SEHNR; CDR2 reads FQNEAQ (reference sequence). V was pared by 6 bases and J by 2 bases, with 14 bases between. The CDR3 totals 15 residues. The CDR3 DNA reads as TGTGCCAGCAGAACGTCGGGGTGGCCTGGAAACACCATATATTTT. Amino acid sequence: CASRTSGWPGNTIYF.

The chain recombines TRBV18 with TRBJ2-7, with D maybe TRBD1 (6 bases). The CDR3 spans 13 residues. Trimming removed 2 bases at V and 5 bases at J, with 10 bases between. Germline loops: CDR1 KGHSH, CDR2 LQKENI. The CDR3, as DNA: TGTGCCAGCTCACCAAACTACAGGGACGAGCAGTACTTC. It translates to CASSPNYRDEQYF. The whole variable domain, filled in from reference TRBV18 and TRBJ2-7, reads NAGVMQNPRHLVRRRGQEARLRCSPMKGHSHVYWYRQLPEEGLKFMVYLQKENIIDESGMPKERFSAEFPKEGPSILRIQQVVRGDSAAYFCASSPNYRDEQYFGPGTRLTVT.

The rearrangement uses TRBV13 and TRBJ2-5, with D hard to call. Looked up from germline, CDR1 is PRHDT and CDR2 is FYEKMQ (reference sequence). This CDR3 spans 11 amino acids. V was trimmed by 1 base and J by 4 bases, leaving 1 base between them. DNA for the CDR3: TGTGCCAGCAGCTTAGTAGAGACCCAGTACTTC. Protein product: CASSLVETQYF. Full variable domain (missing parts from reference TRBV13 and TRBJ2-5): AAGVIQSPRHLIKEKRETATLKCYPIPRHDTVYWYQQGPGQDPQFLISFYEKMQSDKGSIPDRFSAQQFSDYHSELNMSSLELGDSALYFCASSLVETQYFGPGTRLLVL.

In its sample, this clone was seen a few times. This chain joins TRBV5-1 and TRBJ2-7, with no clear D. The CDR3 runs 13 residues. V lost 2 bases to trimming and J lost 1 base, with 7 bases between them. Germline CDR1 reads SGHRS; CDR2 reads YFSETQ. CDR3 in DNA: TGCGCCAGCAGCTTCTCCGAGTCCTACGAGCAGTACTTC. Its protein product is CASSFSESYEQYF.

V usage is TRBV2 and J usage is TRBJ2-7; the match to TRBD2 covers 15 bases. V gave up 6 bases and J gave up 4 bases; unmatched junction bases: 10. Germline V gene lookup returns CDR1 SNHLY and CDR2 FYNNEI. The CDR3 length is 17 residues. The CDR3 loop reads CASRTGTSGRTVYEQYF. The CDR3 DNA follows: TGTGCCAGCAGGACCGGGACTAGCGGGAGGACCGTATACGAGCAGTACTTC. Based on the CDR3 plus reference TRBV2 and TRBJ2-7, the full variable domain is EPEVTQTPSHQVTQMGQEVILRCVPISNHLYFYWYRQILGQKVEFLVSFYNNEISEKSEIFDDQFSVERPDGSNFTLKIRSTKLEDSAMYFCASRTGTSGRTVYEQYFGPGTRLTVT.

This rearrangement joins TRBV7-2 to TRBJ2-1; 8 positions match TRBD2. The CDR3 contains 17 residues. V dropped 5 bases and J dropped 4; count of bases not matched to a gene: 13. Germline V gives CDR1 SGHTA, CDR2 FQGNSA. This CDR3 is CASSPTSAMVGYNEQFF. DNA for the CDR3: TGTGCCAGCAGCCCGACTAGCGCGATGGTTGGTTACAATGAGCAGTTCTTC.